These 20 T cell receptor beta chains were all obtained from the same sample, sequenced in a study of control samples from healthy donors and cancer patients (dated by TCRdb to about 2020). The method was the immunoSEQ multiplex PCR assay. The table comes from immuneACCESS by way of TCRdb, which keeps in-frame sequences with V and J called. Part of the clones is missing from these tables; in studies checked, under half for an unresolved V gene and the rest for unknown reasons. The sample has around 75,000 clones on record, around 94% of them singletons. Around 6% of the sample belongs to the ten largest clones. The specimen was blood. All receptors come from a woman aged 55-70 years in good health.

A word on this clone: Germline and junction disagree at one end, which may indicate a read error. V gene TRBV7-7 combines with J gene TRBJ2-2; D is possibly TRBD2 (5 bases). The germline V gene encodes CDR1 SSHAT and CDR2 FNYEAQ (reference sequence). The CDR3 spans 15 residues. This CDR3 reads CASSLTPRGAGELFF. For the CDR3, the DNA is TGTGCTAGCAGCTTAACACCCCGGGGAGCCGGGGAGCTGTTTTTT.

The chain combines TRBV10-3 with TRBJ2-1, with 7 bases matching TRBD1. The CDR3 contains 15 residues. V trimming: 6 bases; J trimming: 1 base; junction bases outside the gene matches: 6. The V gene's germline CDR1 is ENHRY and CDR2 SYGVKD. As DNA, the CDR3 is TGTGCCATCAGAGAAGGGACAGAATCCTACAATGAGCAGTTCTTC. This gives the protein CAIREGTESYNEQFF.

V usage is TRBV6-5 and J usage is TRBJ1-3, with a weak D call TRBD1 (6 bases). Deletions cut 4 bases from V and 2 bases from J, with 6 bases between. This CDR3 comprises 13 residues. The germline V gene encodes CDR1 MNHEY and CDR2 SVGAGI. CDR3 DNA sequence: TGTGCCAGCAGTTCAGGGGCTGGAAACACCATATATTTT. It is translated as CASSSGAGNTIYF.

This clone was seen a few times. V is TRBV7-8 and J is TRBJ2-1; 9 bases are shared with TRBD2. The CDR3 consists of 16 residues. Germline V lookup: CDR1 SGHVS, CDR2 FQNEAQ. V was clipped by 1 base and J by 5 bases; unmatched bases: 6. The CDR3 reads CASSLVALAGNNEQFF. CDR3 DNA: TGTGCCAGCAGCTTAGTAGCTCTAGCGGGAAACAATGAGCAGTTCTTC.

The chain combines TRBV10-3 with TRBJ2-7; 11 bases match TRBD1. The CDR3 totals 15 residues. V trimming: 4 bases; J trimming: 0 bases; junction bases outside the gene matches: 2. In germline, CDR1 is ENHRY, CDR2 SYGVKD. CDR3 in DNA: TGTGCCATCAGTGTGGGACAGGGGGTCTCCTACGAGCAGTACTTC. Encoded protein: CAISVGQGVSYEQYF.

The V and J genes are TRBV6-5 and TRBJ2-3, with D hard to call. V gave up 5 bases and J gave up 2 bases, with 8 bases separating them. CDR1 and CDR2 (germline): MNHEY, SVGAGI. The CDR3 totals 13 residues. CDR3 in amino acids: CASSPSHTDTQYF. The CDR3 DNA follows: TGTGCCAGCAGTCCCTCGCACACAGATACGCAGTATTTT.

This chain joins TRBV28 and TRBJ1-1; D is ambiguous. CDR3 length: 14 amino acids. Deletions cut 6 bases from V and 3 bases from J, with 14 bases between. Germline V gene data show CDR1 as MDHEN and CDR2 as SYDVKM. The CDR3 sequence is CASSSDPSHTEAFF. Here the CDR3 DNA reads TGTGCCAGCAGCTCAGACCCCTCCCACACTGAAGCTTTCTTT.

The CDR3 DNA reads as TGTGCCAGCAGCTTGGGGGACAGGGGCCGGGGGTTCTTC. Translating gives CASSLGDRGRGFF. This chain connects TRBV5-4 to TRBJ2-1; 10 bases map to TRBD1. The CDR3 length is 13 residues. Germline trimming cut 0 bases from V and 15 bases from J; bases unmatched to any gene: 6. The germline gives CDR1 SGHNT, CDR2 YYREEE (reference sequence).

This chain connects TRBV6-4 to TRBJ1-6; D is perhaps TRBD1 (5 bases). V was cut by 9 bases and J by 6 bases, with 15 bases left in between. CDR3 length: 14 residues. The V gene's germline CDR1 is MRHNA and CDR2 SNTAGT. Here the CDR3 reads CASRGPTSNSPLHF. Here the CDR3 DNA reads TGTGCCAGTAGGGGACCGACAAGTAATTCACCCCTCCACTTT.

CDR3 DNA sequence: TGTGCCATCAGTGGACAGCTCTCCTACGAGCAGTACTTC. This gives the protein CAISGQLSYEQYF. The V and J genes are TRBV10-3 and TRBJ2-7, with D possibly TRBD1 on 5 matching bases. This CDR3 comprises 13 residues. Per germline, CDR1 ENHRY and CDR2 SYGVKD. V gave up 4 bases and J gave up 0 bases, with 7 bases separating them.

V gene TRBV28 combines with J gene TRBJ1-1; unclear D gene. This CDR3 comprises 13 residues. Germline V CDR1 and CDR2: MDHEN, SYDVKM. V was pared by 4 bases and J by 9 bases, with 15 bases between. CDR3 sequence reads: CASSSAQALKAFF. CDR3 bases: TGTGCCAGCAGTTCCGCCCAGGCCCTTAAAGCTTTCTTT.

The chain has TRBV7-8 and TRBJ1-2; 8 bases are a match to TRBD1. The CDR3 is 14 amino acids. V shed 5 bases, J shed 3 bases, and the junction held 5 bases outside the gene matches. Germline V gene sequence: CDR1 SGHVS, CDR2 FQNEAQ. The CDR3 DNA reads as TGTGCCAGCAGCCACGGACAGGGAGACTATGGCTACACCTTC. Translated: CASSHGQGDYGYTF. Full variable domain (rest looked up from reference TRBV7-8 and TRBJ1-2): GAGVSQSPRYKVAKRGQDVALRCDPISGHVSLFWYQQALGQGPEFLTYFQNEAQLDKSGLPSDRFFAERPEGSVSTLKIQRTQQEDSAVYLCASSHGQGDYGYTFGSGTRLTVV.

The chain has TRBV11-2 and TRBJ1-1; unclear D gene. The CDR3 runs 14 residues. Trimming cost V 3 bases and J 0 bases, with 8 bases left between them. Germline V lookup: CDR1 SGHAT, CDR2 FQNNGV. This chain's CDR3 is CASSFASMNTEAFF. The CDR3 DNA reads as TGTGCCAGCAGCTTCGCAAGCATGAACACTGAAGCTTTCTTT.

The rearrangement joins TRBV5-6 to TRBJ1-1; D unclear. This CDR3 has 14 residues. With 1 base removed from V and 0 bases from J, the gap between germline ends came to 7 bases. CDR1 is SGHDT, CDR2 YYEEEE, per germline. This CDR3 reads CASSLFLVNTEAFF. The CDR3 DNA reads TGTGCCAGCAGCTTGTTTTTGGTGAACACTGAAGCTTTCTTT.

In the case of this clone: Other nucleotide sequences from this sample produce the same CDR3. V is TRBV7-2 and J is TRBJ2-3, with 12 bases that match TRBD2. This CDR3 contains 16 residues. The V segment lost 4 bases and the J segment 0 bases; nucleotides outside the gene matches: 2. Germline values: CDR1 SGHTA, CDR2 FQGNSA. The CDR3 DNA reads TGTGCCAGCAGCTCTGGACTAGCGGGAAGCACAGATACGCAGTATTTT. It yields the protein CASSSGLAGSTDTQYF.

Here the CDR3 reads CASRSPFGTSNEKLFF. CDR3 bases: TGTGCCAGCAGGTCTCCTTTTGGGACATCAAATGAAAAACTGTTTTTT. The chain links TRBV28 to TRBJ1-4, with D maybe TRBD1 (6 bases). Deletions cut 6 bases from V and 5 bases from J, with 19 bases between. This CDR3 comprises 16 residues. In germline, CDR1 is MDHEN, CDR2 SYDVKM.

The genes are TRBV25-1 and TRBJ2-1; no clear D. The CDR3 length is 13 residues. V was clipped by 6 bases and J by 3 bases, with 9 bases between them. CDR1 and CDR2 (germline): MGHDK, SYGVNS. CDR3 in DNA: TGTGCCAGCAGCGGACGGATCTACAATGAGCAGTTCTTC. This encodes CASSGRIYNEQFF.

This sequence joins TRBV2 and TRBJ1-5; tentative D call: TRBD1 (6 bases). V was pared by 6 bases and J by 4 bases, with 19 bases between. Germline CDR1 SNHLY, CDR2 FYNNEI. This CDR3 has 16 amino acids. CDR3 DNA: TGTGCCAGCAGAAGGGGTGCGGGAGGGGGAAATCAGCCCCAGCATTTT. Amino acids: CASRRGAGGGNQPQHF.

This sequence joins TRBV2 and TRBJ1-6, with D perhaps matching TRBD1 (6 bases). The CDR3 is made up of 16 amino acids. V shed 7 bases and J shed 0 bases, with 13 bases lying between them. Germline CDR1 and CDR2: SNHLY and FYNNEI. The CDR3 DNA reads as TGTGCCAGCATCAGGGACACGAGCTCCTATAATTCACCCCTCCACTTT. It yields the protein CASIRDTSSYNSPLHF. Using reference TRBV2 and TRBJ1-6 for the parts outside the CDR3, the full variable domain is EPEVTQTPSHQVTQMGQEVILRCVPISNHLYFYWYRQILGQKVEFLVSFYNNEISEKSEIFDDQFSVERPDGSNFTLKIRSTKLEDSAMYFCASIRDTSSYNSPLHFGNGTRLTVT.

This chain connects TRBV6-5 to TRBJ2-4; D uncertain. V shed 4 bases and J shed 0 bases, with 13 bases lying between them. The CDR3 spans 16 residues. Germline values: CDR1 MNHEY, CDR2 SVGAGI. CDR3 in amino acids: CASSSPALLAKNIQYF. The CDR3 nucleotides read TGTGCCAGCAGTTCACCGGCCCTTCTAGCCAAAAACATTCAGTACTTC.